These 20 T cell receptor beta chains were all obtained from the same sample, sequenced in a study of HIV-infected patients and healthy controls. TCRdb called the 5' RACE reads again in MiXCR, with one record for every CDR3 protein. The table shows about 67,000 distinct CDR3 sequences, with around 17% occurring only once. Sequencing used CD4+ T cells from blood. These receptor sequences come from a human donor in good health.

Ten or more counts support this clonotype. V and J are TRBV20-1 and TRBJ2-3; TRBD2 matches 7 bases. Germline loops: CDR1 DFQATT, CDR2 SNEGSKA (reference sequence). CDR3 length equals 14 residues. With 2 bases clipped from V and 7 bases from J, the junction kept 9 bases outside the gene matches. The CDR3 here is CSARSARELHTQYF. Written as DNA, the CDR3 is TGCAGTGCTAGATCGGCGCGGGAGTTGCATACGCAGTATTTT.

At least ten counts were recorded for this clonotype. The chain uses TRBV3-1 and TRBJ2-3, with TRBD2 matching 11 bases. This CDR3 has 14 amino acids. CDR1 is LGHDT, CDR2 YNNKEL, per germline (reference sequence). The V segment lost 3 bases and the J segment 5 bases; nucleotides outside the gene matches: 1. CDR3 nucleotide sequence: TGTGCCAGCAGCCACGGACTAGCGGGAGATACGCAGTATTTT. Amino acid sequence: CASSHGLAGDTQYF.

Many counts were recorded for this clonotype. This chain connects TRBV29-1 to TRBJ2-5, with a weak D call TRBD2 (6 bases). CDR1 is SQVTM, CDR2 ANQGSEA, per germline. This CDR3 spans 12 amino acids. Deletions cut 5 bases from V and 1 base from J, with 8 bases between. This chain's CDR3 is CSVHGSQETQYF. The CDR3 coding sequence is TGCAGCGTTCACGGGAGCCAAGAGACCCAGTACTTC.

Only a few counts were recorded for this clonotype. This chain uses TRBV28 with TRBJ1-2, with D possibly matching TRBD1 (6 bases). CDR3 length: 15 residues. Trimming stripped 5 bases from V and 5 bases from J, with 18 bases between. Per the germline V gene, CDR1 is MDHEN and CDR2 is SYDVKM. CDR3 DNA sequence: TGTGCCAGCAGTACTATAGGGGGGCCTGGGTATGGCTACACCTTC. It translates to CASSTIGGPGYGYTF.

This clonotype was counted only a few times. The J gene is TRBJ2-1, the V gene TRBV24-1; possibly TRBD2 for D (5 bases). V was trimmed by 7 bases and J by 0 bases, leaving 12 bases between them. Germline values: CDR1 KGHDR, CDR2 SFDVKD. The CDR3 runs to 15 residues. CDR3 amino acids: CATSIRGSSYNEQFF. The CDR3 bases are TGTGCCACCAGCATTCGAGGGAGCTCCTACAATGAGCAGTTCTTC.

This clonotype was detected a few times. CDR3: CASRRQGLETQYF. The CDR3, as DNA: TGTGCCAGCCGGCGACAGGGGCTCGAGACCCAGTACTTC. The chain has TRBV19 and TRBJ2-5; TRBD1 matches at 8 bases. V lost 9 bases and J lost 5; bases outside the gene matches: 8. CDR1 is LNHDA, CDR2 SQIVND, per germline (reference sequence). This CDR3 region has 13 residues.

This chain joins TRBV5-1 and TRBJ2-3; D gene unclear. The CDR3 is 12 amino acids. V lost 5 bases and J lost 5, with 9 bases in between. From germline, CDR1 is SGHRS and CDR2 YFSETQ. The CDR3 DNA sequence: TGCGCCAGCAGGGGCGGTTTAGATACGCAGTATTTT. It codes for CASRGGLDTQYF.

This clonotype was observed many times. The chain combines TRBV20-1 with TRBJ2-3; D remains unclear. This CDR3 contains 13 residues. CDR1 and CDR2 from the germline V gene are DFQATT and SNEGSKA (reference sequence). The CDR3 here is CSASVFSTDTQYF. The CDR3, as DNA: TGCAGCGCCTCAGTCTTTAGCACAGATACGCAGTATTTT.

This chain links TRBV7-9 with TRBJ2-3, with TRBD1 as a possible D gene (6 bases). V was trimmed by 5 bases and J by 7 bases, leaving 22 bases between them. The V gene's germline CDR1 is SEHNR and CDR2 FQNEAQ (reference sequence). The CDR3 totals 16 residues. This chain's CDR3 is CASSPRTAVTLYTQYF. The CDR3 bases are TGTGCCAGCAGCCCCAGGACAGCTGTGACTCTCTATACGCAGTATTTT. The full variable domain, rest sourced from reference TRBV7-9 and TRBJ2-3, is DTGVSQNPRHKITKRGQNVTFRCDPISEHNRLYWYRQTLGQGPEFLTYFQNEAQLEKSRLLSDRFSAERPKGSFSTLEIQRTEQGDSAMYLCASSPRTAVTLYTQYFGPGTRLTVL.

The chain uses TRBV30 and TRBJ2-7; tentatively, D is TRBD1 (6 bases). The CDR3 loop spans 13 amino acids. Germline values: CDR1 GTSNPN, CDR2 SVGIG (reference sequence). V lost 0 bases and J 2 bases, leaving 8 bases between the germline ends. CDR3 amino acids: CAWSVAGAYEQYF. CDR3 sequence (DNA): TGTGCCTGGAGTGTGGCAGGGGCCTACGAGCAGTACTTC.

The rearrangement links TRBV5-6 to TRBJ2-7; 9 bases map to TRBD1. The V gene's germline CDR1 is SGHDT and CDR2 YYEEEE. The CDR3 length is 16 residues. J was trimmed by 3 bases and V by 3 bases; bases with no gene match: 10. This chain's CDR3 is CASSSSGTGSLYEQYF. Here the CDR3 DNA reads TGTGCCAGCAGCTCCTCCGGGACAGGGTCCCTCTACGAGCAGTACTTC.

This clonotype was recorded many times. The CDR3 here is CSVAQGFSDGYTF. Here the CDR3 DNA reads TGCAGCGTTGCCCAGGGCTTTAGCGATGGCTACACCTTC. The rearrangement uses TRBV29-1 and TRBJ1-2; possibly TRBD1 for D (5 bases). Trimming stripped 4 bases from V and 6 bases from J, with 15 bases between. Germline V gene lookup returns CDR1 SQVTM and CDR2 ANQGSEA. This CDR3 is 13 amino acids long.

V is TRBV7-6 and J is TRBJ2-3; no clear D gene. Between the trimmed V and J ends, which lost 5 bases and 4 bases, there was a span of 4 bases. Germline values: CDR1 SGHVS, CDR2 FNYEAQ. The CDR3 is 11 residues long. In DNA, the CDR3 is TGTGCCAGCAGCGTATCAGATACGCAGTATTTT. Protein: CASSVSDTQYF.

This clonotype was observed a handful of times. The rearrangement joins TRBV19 to TRBJ1-1; D is uncertain. This CDR3 contains 14 residues. The V gene's germline CDR1 is LNHDA and CDR2 SQIVND (reference sequence). Trimming removed 4 bases at V and 8 bases at J, with 17 bases between. CDR3 loop: CASSKYTRTVEAFF. In DNA form, the CDR3 reads TGTGCCAGTAGTAAATACACTCGGACGGTAGAAGCTTTCTTT.

The rearrangement links TRBV19 to TRBJ1-1, with 11 bases identical to TRBD1. Germline CDR1 LNHDA, CDR2 SQIVND (reference sequence). Trimming at V came to 6 bases and at J to 6 bases, leaving 15 bases not matched to a gene. The CDR3 sequence is 17 residues long. In DNA form, the CDR3 reads TGTGCCAGTAGCTTAACTCTGACTGGACAGGGGGCGTCTGAAGCTTTCTTT. It yields the protein CASSLTLTGQGASEAFF.

The chain couples TRBV11-2 to TRBJ2-3, with 8 positions matching TRBD1. CDR1 is SGHAT and CDR2 is FQNNGV in the germline V gene. The CDR3 contains 15 residues. The V segment lost 5 bases and the J segment 1 base; nucleotides outside the gene matches: 5. The CDR3 protein is CASSPRTGRTDTQYF. The CDR3 nucleotides read TGTGCCAGCAGCCCTAGGACAGGGCGCACAGATACGCAGTATTTT.

The table lists this clonotype with many counts. The chain joins TRBV29-1 to TRBJ1-1; TRBD1 agrees at 8 bases. Per germline, CDR1 SQVTM and CDR2 ANQGSEA. The CDR3 has 14 amino acids. J was trimmed by 5 bases and V by 0 bases; bases with no gene match: 5. The CDR3 region is CSVEEDRVVTEAFF. For the CDR3, the DNA is TGCAGCGTTGAAGAGGACAGGGTTGTTACTGAAGCTTTCTTT.

This clonotype was counted a few times. The J gene is TRBJ1-1, the V gene TRBV12-3 or TRBV12-4; D perhaps matches TRBD1 (5 bases). V dropped 3 bases and J dropped 11 bases, with 10 bases sitting between them. CDR3 length: 11 amino acids. The CDR3 bases are TGTGCCAGCAGTTTGAGAGGGGATGCTTTCTTT. Protein product: CASSLRGDAFF.

This clonotype showed up just a few times. V usage is TRBV20-1 and J usage is TRBJ1-2, with no clear D. The CDR3 has 13 residues. Trimming took 2 bases from V and 7 from J, leaving 14 bases between them. Germline values: CDR1 DFQATT, CDR2 SNEGSKA (reference sequence). CDR3: CSARSGNLGGYTF. DNA of the CDR3: TGCAGTGCTAGATCGGGAAACCTGGGTGGCTACACCTTC.

This clonotype was seen at least ten times. The chain has TRBV6-6 and TRBJ2-3; no clear D. V lost 5 bases and J lost 2, with 2 bases in between. The CDR3 is 11 residues long. CDR1 and CDR2 (germline): MNHNY, SVGAGI (reference sequence). DNA for the CDR3: TGTGCCAGCAGTGTCACAGATACGCAGTATTTT. Translated: CASSVTDTQYF.